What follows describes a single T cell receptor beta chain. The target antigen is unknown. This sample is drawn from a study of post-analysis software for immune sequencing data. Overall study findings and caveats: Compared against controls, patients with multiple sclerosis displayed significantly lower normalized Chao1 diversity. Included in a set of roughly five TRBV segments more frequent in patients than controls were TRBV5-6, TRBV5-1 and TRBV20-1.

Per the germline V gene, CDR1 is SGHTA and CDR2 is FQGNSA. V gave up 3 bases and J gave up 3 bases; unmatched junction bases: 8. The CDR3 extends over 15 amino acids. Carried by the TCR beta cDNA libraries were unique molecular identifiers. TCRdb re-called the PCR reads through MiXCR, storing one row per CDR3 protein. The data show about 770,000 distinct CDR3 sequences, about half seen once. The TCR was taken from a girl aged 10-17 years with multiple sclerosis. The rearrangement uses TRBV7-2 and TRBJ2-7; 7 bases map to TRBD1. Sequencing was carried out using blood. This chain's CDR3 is CASSFMGRDSYEQYF. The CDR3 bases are TGTGCCAGCAGCTTCATGGGCCGGGACAGCTACGAGCAGTACTTC.